This T cell receptor (beta chain) was retrieved from a study of early T cells in non-severe SARS-CoV-2 infection (dated by TCRdb to the early 2020s). Turning to the overall study: Because TCR sequencing was done on bulk RNA from unsorted whole blood, the alpha and beta chains could not be paired. The investigation overall reported the following: VDJdb matching was skewed toward anti-spike CD8 responses and likely underestimated virus-specific expansions, missing private and CD4 specificities.

This clonotype was seen only a few times. Its antigen remains unidentified. Nothing much larger sits one base from this clone, and base qualities are not available. Receptor amplification or capture employed 5' RACE. The sequencer listed for this sample is NextSeq 500. In the TCR library protocol, unique molecular identifiers were attached to individual cDNA molecules to correct for PCR bias and sequencing error. Both TCR alpha and beta chains were sequenced, and tight co-correlation was observed between alpha and beta sequence abundances in each sample. The study's processing was this. Decombinator V4 was used to annotate TCR sequences for V gene, J gene and CDR3. Expanded TCRs were defined as changing significantly between any two time points under a Poisson model with p below 0.0001. TCR abundances were normalised to the total number of TCRs sequenced in each sample and reported as counts per million. VDJdb, accessed 1 November 2021, was searched for CMV, EBV and SARS-CoV-2 annotated TCRs, excluding TCRs annotated for multiple antigens. TCRdb reprocessing: public reads trimmed at Q25 with fastp, clones called with MiXCR, in-frame beta chains kept. Each record represents a unique CDR3 protein, reported with the most common genes and DNA among its rows. V and J calls and clone size were set by TCRdb, not the authors. A total of roughly 80,000 distinct CDR3 sequences appear in this sample, 8.5% to 10% of them only once. Together, the top ten hold about 4.6% of the sample.

The study was a case-control design nested within a healthcare worker cohort in London, UK, with weekly nasopharyngeal swab PCR tests and blood sampling. Healthcare workers were enrolled in the week of the UK lockdown, from 23 to 31 March 2020, and were followed every week for up to 16 weeks. Source material: whole blood. The source of this sequence is an adult who was a healthcare worker with PCR-confirmed SARS-CoV-2 infection or an uninfected control (not recorded which).

The nucleotide sequence reads as follows: TGTGCCAGCAGCTTCGGGACTATCTACGAGCAGTACTTC. Translated, it gives CASSFGTIYEQYF. The V gene is TRBV11-2 and the J gene is TRBJ2-7; TRBD2 fits 7 bases in the junction. The germline V gene encodes CDR1 SGHAT and CDR2 FQNNGV. For this chain, trimming is 3 bases at the V end and 3 bases at the J end, and the number of junction bases without a gene match is 2. The CDR3 contains 13 residues, cysteine and phenylalanine counted. Only CDR3 DNA is held: 39 bases, read in frame from base 1.